These 23 T cell receptor beta chains came from one sample sequenced in a study of blood T cell repertoires in COVID-19. Sequenced by immunoSEQ multiplex PCR; TCRdb stores in-frame clones only, minus some. The data show 200,000 to 250,000 clones, 80% to 90% seen once. Sample: peripheral blood. These receptors all come from a young man with active or convalescent COVID-19.

The rearrangement joins TRBV19 to TRBJ1-5; a weak D match, TRBD1 (6 bases). Trimming stripped 5 bases from V and 2 bases from J, with 13 bases between. Germline CDR1 is LNHDA and CDR2 is SQIVND (reference sequence). This CDR3 has 15 amino acids. Here the CDR3 reads CASSPGTLGNQPQHF. As DNA, the CDR3 is TGTGCCAGTAGTCCGGGGACACTTGGCAATCAGCCCCAGCATTTT.

The chain carries TRBV27 and TRBJ1-2; possible D gene TRBD1, 5 bases. Looked up from germline, CDR1 is MNHEY and CDR2 is SMNVEV (reference sequence). This CDR3 spans 14 amino acids. Trimming stripped 2 bases from V and 8 bases from J, with 15 bases between. The CDR3 nucleotides read TGTGCCAGCAGTTTACGCGGGGACGCCGGAGGCTACACCTTC. Its translation: CASSLRGDAGGYTF.

This chain joins TRBV7-3 and TRBJ2-1; 12 bases are shared with TRBD2. Germline lookup yields CDR1 SGHTA and CDR2 FQGTGA. V shed 0 bases and J 10 bases; nucleotides not matched to a gene: 13. This CDR3 is 18 amino acids long. The CDR3 nucleotides are TGTGCCAGCAGCTTAACTGCTAGCGGGAGGGCCTTCCCGTGGGAGCAGTTCTTC. It codes for CASSLTASGRAFPWEQFF.

The chain couples TRBV24-1 to TRBJ2-5; 9 bases fit TRBD2. Germline V lookup: CDR1 KGHDR, CDR2 SFDVKD. The CDR3 loop spans 16 amino acids. The V and J ends lost 3 bases and 6 bases, in that order; junction bases with no gene match: 10. In nucleotides, the CDR3 is TGTGCCACCAGTGATACCGTAAGCGGGAGGAGGAAGACCCAGTACTTC. As protein: CATSDTVSGRRKTQYF.

This clone appeared a few times. CDR3 bases: TGTGCCAGTAGTTCGGGACTAGCGGGAGACGGTTTGGAGACCCAGTACTTC. Translation gives CASSSGLAGDGLETQYF. The chain employs TRBV19 and TRBJ2-5, with 14 nucleotides matching TRBD2. The V gene end was trimmed by 5 bases and the J gene end by 5 bases; junction bases not matched to a gene: 10. CDR1 is LNHDA and CDR2 is SQIVND in the germline V gene (reference sequence). This CDR3 contains 17 residues.

The chain carries TRBV19 and TRBJ2-7, with TRBD2 matching 7 bases. Looked up from germline, CDR1 is LNHDA and CDR2 is SQIVND (reference sequence). Trimming removed 5 bases from V and 0 bases from J; junction bases left unmatched: 10. This CDR3 region has 16 residues. In DNA form, the CDR3 reads TGTGCCAGTAGTCGGGGGGAGACAGTACTCTCCTACGAGCAGTACTTC. Residues: CASSRGETVLSYEQYF.

The J gene is TRBJ2-5, the V gene TRBV15; weak D call: TRBD1 (7 bases). Trimming pared 3 bases from V and 0 bases from J, leaving 14 bases between. Germline CDR1 reads LNHNV; CDR2 reads YYDKDF (reference sequence). The CDR3 consists of 16 residues. The CDR3 here is CATSSAGQLYQETQYF. CDR3 bases: TGTGCCACCAGCAGTGCGGGACAGCTGTACCAAGAGACCCAGTACTTC. Full variable domain (rest looked up from reference TRBV15 and TRBJ2-5): DAMVIQNPRYQVTQFGKPVTLSCSQTLNHNVMYWYQQKSSQAPKLLFHYYDKDFNNEADTPDNFQSRRPNTSFCFLDIRSPGLGDTAMYLCATSSAGQLYQETQYFGPGTRLLVL.

The chain combines TRBV2 with TRBJ1-5; tentatively, D is TRBD1 (5 bases). The CDR3 is 14 amino acids. The germline V gene encodes CDR1 SNHLY and CDR2 FYNNEI. Trimming pared 6 bases from V and 1 base from J, leaving 10 bases between. CDR3 loop: CASRTGGSNQPQHF. DNA of the CDR3: TGTGCCAGCAGGACGGGGGGGAGCAATCAGCCCCAGCATTTT.

V usage is TRBV5-1 and J usage is TRBJ1-2, with TRBD1 matching 10 bases. Germline CDR1 is SGHRS and CDR2 is YFSETQ. Trimming cost V 4 bases and J 3 bases; bases outside gene matches: 6. This CDR3 contains 15 residues. The CDR3: CASSGRTGGDYGYTF. Here the CDR3 DNA reads TGCGCCAGCAGCGGGCGGACAGGGGGTGACTATGGCTACACCTTC.

The chain has TRBV30 and TRBJ2-7, with D hard to call. Trimming left V 2 bases short and J 3 bases short, with 11 bases between. The CDR3 spans 13 residues. The germline V gene encodes CDR1 GTSNPN and CDR2 SVGIG (reference sequence). For the CDR3, the DNA is TGTGCCTGGAGTCTCTTTAGCTACTACGAGCAGTACTTC. Its protein product is CAWSLFSYYEQYF.

This clone was detected once. V gene TRBV7-8 combines with J gene TRBJ2-2; 7 nucleotides match TRBD1. The CDR3 consists of 13 residues. Trimming cost V 7 bases and J 6 bases; bases outside gene matches: 5. Germline lookup yields CDR1 SGHVS and CDR2 FQNEAQ. The CDR3 region has the DNA TGTGCCAGCACAGGGGGTGGGGCCGGGGAGCTGTTTTTT. This gives the protein CASTGGGAGELFF.

The sample holds many counts of this clone. The DNA of the CDR3 is TGTGCCAGCAGTTTCTTGCGGGGGGCCATCGGACCCCAGCATTTT. Protein sequence: CASSFLRGAIGPQHF. The chain employs TRBV28 and TRBJ1-5, with a tentative D call TRBD1 (6 bases). The CDR3 spans 15 residues. The V end lost 3 bases, the J end lost 10 bases, and 19 bases lay between the germline ends. CDR1 is MDHEN, CDR2 SYDVKM, per germline.

In the case of this clone: Distinct nucleotide sequences in the sample also encode this CDR3. The rearrangement links TRBV5-1 to TRBJ1-6, with 8 bases matching TRBD1. V was clipped by 1 base and J by 10 bases; unmatched bases: 7. The V gene's germline CDR1 is SGHRS and CDR2 YFSETQ. The CDR3 spans 15 residues. As DNA, the CDR3 is TGCGCCAGCAGCTTGAAAGGACAGGGTGGCTCACCCCTCCACTTT. The encoded protein is CASSLKGQGGSPLHF. Supplemented by reference TRBV5-1 and TRBJ1-6, the full variable domain reads KAGVTQTPRYLIKTRGQQVTLSCSPISGHRSVSWYQQTPGQGLQFLFEYFSETQRNKGNFPGRFSGRQFSNSRSEMNVSTLELGDSALYLCASSLKGQGGSPLHFGNGTRLTVT.

This chain joins TRBV30 and TRBJ1-5; 11 bases are shared with TRBD1. The CDR3 has 15 amino acids. V was clipped by 5 bases and J by 3 bases; unmatched bases: 6. The germline V gene encodes CDR1 GTSNPN and CDR2 SVGIG (reference sequence). CDR3 DNA: TGTGCCTGGGGGGACAGGGGGTTCAACAATCAGCCCCAGCATTTT. As protein: CAWGDRGFNNQPQHF.

The V and J genes are TRBV30 and TRBJ1-2; D perhaps matches TRBD1 (6 bases). The CDR3 loop spans 13 amino acids. Germline V CDR1 and CDR2: GTSNPN, SVGIG (reference sequence). Trimming removed 0 bases at V and 4 bases at J, with 9 bases between. The CDR3 coding sequence is TGTGCCTGGAGTGTACAGGGCCTCTATGGCTACACCTTC. As protein: CAWSVQGLYGYTF.

The chain couples TRBV7-6 to TRBJ2-1, with 7 bases that match TRBD2. Trimming cost V 5 bases and J 5 bases; bases outside gene matches: 12. The CDR3 spans 16 residues. Germline loops: CDR1 SGHVS, CDR2 FNYEAQ. CDR3 nucleotide sequence: TGTGCCAGCAGCCTAGGCGGGGGTTTCATGGACAATGAGCAGTTCTTC. Protein: CASSLGGGFMDNEQFF.

The V and J genes are TRBV9 and TRBJ1-1; the D gene is possibly TRBD1 (6 bases). The germline V gene has CDR1 SGDLS and CDR2 YYNGEE. This CDR3 spans 15 amino acids. Trimming took off 10 bases at V and 0 bases at J, with 19 bases between the two ends. Written as DNA, the CDR3 is TGTGCCTCGGGGAGTTCGGGACACTTGAACACTGAAGCTTTCTTT. It encodes CASGSSGHLNTEAFF.

The rearrangement uses TRBV4-1 and TRBJ1-2, with 8 bases that match TRBD1. V lost 1 base, J lost 4 bases, and 5 bases stayed unmatched. Germline V gene sequence: CDR1 MGHRA, CDR2 YSYEKL. The CDR3 covers 15 residues. The CDR3 DNA reads as TGCGCCAGCAGCCAAGGACAGGGGACCAGCTATGGCTACACCTTC. Amino acid sequence: CASSQGQGTSYGYTF.

This chain joins TRBV3-1 (or the pseudogene TRBV3-2) and TRBJ2-7; 12 nucleotides agree with TRBD2. The CDR3 covers 12 residues. V lost 6 bases to trimming and J lost 6 bases; unmatched junction nucleotides: 0. Per germline, CDR1 LGHDT and CDR2 YNNKEL (reference sequence). CDR3: CASRLAGGEQYF. CDR3 bases: TGTGCCAGCAGACTAGCGGGAGGCGAGCAGTACTTC.

This chain links TRBV28 with TRBJ1-2, with D unclear. The CDR3 consists of 16 residues. The germline V and J ends were trimmed by 6 bases and 2 bases, with 19 bases remaining between them. Germline CDR1 and CDR2: MDHEN and SYDVKM. CDR3 loop: CASSRTGAGGNYGYTF. The CDR3 nucleotides read TGTGCCAGCAGCCGGACCGGAGCGGGCGGGAACTATGGCTACACCTTC.

The chain joins TRBV10-2 to TRBJ1-2; no clear D gene. The length of the CDR3 is 15 residues. Germline V gives CDR1 WSHSY, CDR2 SAAADI. The V and J ends lost 7 bases and 9 bases respectively, with 24 bases between them. Here the CDR3 DNA reads TGCGCCAGCATAAGCCAGGCTGCCCCCGAGGGTAGCTACACCTTC. Translated: CASISQAAPEGSYTF.

This chain links TRBV7-9 with TRBJ2-7; a weak D match, TRBD2 (5 bases). The germline V and J ends were trimmed by 1 base and 5 bases, with 15 bases remaining between them. This CDR3 is 15 amino acids long. Looked up from germline, CDR1 is SEHNR and CDR2 is FQNEAQ (reference sequence). The CDR3 coding sequence is TGTGCCAGCAGCTTAGGTGTGGGAGCTGGGGACGAGCAGTACTTC. It specifies CASSLGVGAGDEQYF.

This clone has only one observation. The rearrangement uses TRBV7-9 and TRBJ2-7; 7 nucleotides match TRBD2. Per germline, CDR1 SEHNR and CDR2 FQNEAQ (reference sequence). This CDR3 comprises 15 residues. J lost 6 bases, V lost 6 bases, and 14 bases had no gene match. In DNA form, the CDR3 reads TGTGCCAGCAGTCCAGGGACTACTGTCGCTGGCGAGCAGTACTTC. The encoded protein is CASSPGTTVAGEQYF.